This passage covers 10 T cell receptor beta chains from one sample sequenced in a study of cytomegalovirus exposure and HLA in healthy donors. The PCR had 60 Vbeta and 13 Jbeta primers. Using immunoSEQ multiplex PCR, the repertoire was profiled, and TCRdb retains in-frame clones only, with some absent. The table includes just over 95,000 clones, around four fifths detected once. The sample comprised PBMCs. All receptors derive from a woman aged 40 to 50 in good health and CMV-seropositive.

The chain joins TRBV11-1 to TRBJ2-1, with TRBD1 matching over 7 bases. Looked up from germline, CDR1 is SGHAT and CDR2 is FQDESV (reference sequence). This CDR3 comprises 15 residues. J was trimmed by 5 bases and V by 8 bases; bases with no gene match: 12. CDR3 DNA sequence: TGTGCCAGCGGACGGACAGGCGACCTACACAATGAGCAGTTCTTC. Translation gives CASGRTGDLHNEQFF.

The V and J genes are TRBV7-9 and TRBJ2-1; 8 nucleotides line up with TRBD1. Trimming at V came to 4 bases and at J to 9 bases, leaving 11 bases not matched to a gene. The CDR3 consists of 15 residues. Germline assignment: CDR1 SEHNR and CDR2 FQNEAQ (reference sequence). The CDR3 nucleotides are TGTGCCAGCAGCTCAACGACAGGGGTGCGGGTTGAGCAGTTCTTC. Encoded protein: CASSSTTGVRVEQFF.

CDR3 protein: CSVGDRWGYTF. The CDR3 DNA follows: TGCAGCGTAGGTGACAGGTGGGGCTACACCTTC. This chain uses TRBV29-1 with TRBJ1-2, with D possibly TRBD1 on 6 matching bases. The CDR3 runs 11 residues. Trimming took off 6 bases at V and 8 bases at J, with 13 bases between the two ends. The germline V gene encodes CDR1 SQVTM and CDR2 ANQGSEA.

The chain has TRBV30 and TRBJ2-1; TRBD2 matches at 7 bases. V shed 1 base and J 2 bases; nucleotides not matched to a gene: 5. Per germline, CDR1 GTSNPN and CDR2 SVGIG (reference sequence). CDR3 length equals 15 residues. CDR3 nucleotide sequence: TGTGCCTGGAGTGCTAGCGGTAGGACCTACAATGAGCAGTTCTTC. Residues: CAWSASGRTYNEQFF.

The chain carries TRBV28 and TRBJ2-1, with 7 positions matching TRBD1. With 5 bases clipped from V and 8 bases from J, the junction kept 6 bases outside the gene matches. The CDR3 length is 13 residues. Germline V CDR1 and CDR2: MDHEN, SYDVKM. The CDR3 DNA reads as TGTGCCAGCAGTCTACAGGGGACCCATGAGCAGTTCTTC. Its protein is CASSLQGTHEQFF.

The chain has TRBV6-5 and TRBJ1-1, with D possibly being TRBD1 (6 bases). Trimming removed 5 bases at V and 5 bases at J, with 15 bases between. The V gene's germline CDR1 is MNHEY and CDR2 SVGAGI. CDR3 length equals 14 residues. Here the CDR3 reads CASSARGRETEAFF. Here the CDR3 DNA reads TGTGCCAGCAGTGCCAGGGGAAGGGAGACTGAAGCTTTCTTT.

The chain couples TRBV2 to TRBJ1-2; D possibly corresponds to TRBD1 (5 bases). CDR1 and CDR2 (germline): SNHLY, FYNNEI. Trimming removed 6 bases at V and 8 bases at J, with 13 bases between. There are 12 residues in the CDR3. CDR3: CASRTEFRGYTF. The CDR3, as DNA: TGTGCCAGCAGGACAGAGTTTCGCGGCTACACCTTC. The full variable domain, in which reference TRBV2 and TRBJ1-2 provide the parts outside the CDR3, is EPEVTQTPSHQVTQMGQEVILRCVPISNHLYFYWYRQILGQKVEFLVSFYNNEISEKSEIFDDQFSVERPDGSNFTLKIRSTKLEDSAMYFCASRTEFRGYTFGSGTRLTVV.

The chain combines TRBV18 with TRBJ2-1; 8 bases map to TRBD2. The CDR3 totals 16 residues. Trimming removed 2 bases from V and 4 bases from J; junction bases left unmatched: 7. Germline V gives CDR1 KGHSH, CDR2 LQKENI. CDR3 in amino acids: CASSPTAGVGYNEQFF. CDR3 coding DNA: TGTGCCAGCTCACCAACAGCGGGAGTGGGTTACAATGAGCAGTTCTTC.

J is TRBJ2-7 and V is TRBV7-6; a possible D gene is TRBD2 (5 bases). The CDR3 totals 17 residues. CDR1 is SGHVS and CDR2 is FNYEAQ in the germline V gene. Trimming pared 6 bases from V and 1 base from J, leaving 22 bases between. CDR3: CASSQGWAVGESYEQYF. The CDR3 DNA is TGTGCCAGCAGTCAAGGGTGGGCGGTGGGAGAGTCCTACGAGCAGTACTTC.

The chain has TRBV18 and TRBJ2-1; TRBD2 agrees at 7 bases. J lost 0 bases, V lost 2 bases, and 13 bases had no gene match. CDR1 is KGHSH and CDR2 is LQKENI in the germline V gene. CDR3 length equals 19 residues. CDR3 DNA sequence: TGTGCCAGCTCACCATCGGGAGCCATGGCGGGAGACTCCTACAATGAGCAGTTCTTC. Protein product: CASSPSGAMAGDSYNEQFF. Full variable domain (missing parts from reference TRBV18 and TRBJ2-1): NAGVMQNPRHLVRRRGQEARLRCSPMKGHSHVYWYRQLPEEGLKFMVYLQKENIIDESGMPKERFSAEFPKEGPSILRIQQVVRGDSAAYFCASSPSGAMAGDSYNEQFFGPGTRLTVL.